This TCR beta chain stems from a study of OX40 agonist ivuxolimab in advanced cancers. With regard to the full study: Ivuxolimab was a fully human IgG2 agonistic monoclonal antibody targeting the costimulatory receptor OX40 (CD134). Intravenous ivuxolimab was administered to patients every 2 weeks at six dose levels: 0.01, 0.1, 0.3, 1.5, 3 and 10 mg/kg. Of the approximately 54 patients in dose escalation, some 20 had hepatocellular carcinoma, approximately 15 had melanoma, 9 had renal cell carcinoma and 9 had head and neck cancer. In the dose-escalation cohort, roughly four fifths of patients were male, and the mean age was around 60 years, with a range of roughly 20 to 85. Patients were allowed to have had prior anti-PD-1, anti-PD-L1 or anti-CTLA-4 therapy, and approximately 40% of the dose-escalation patients had previously received checkpoint inhibitors. Partial responses occurred in three dose-escalation patients: two with cutaneous melanoma and one with hepatocellular carcinoma. The purpose of peripheral TCRbeta sequencing was to test whether ivuxolimab changed TCR sequence diversity and led to clonal T-cell expansion. The monotherapy dose-escalation portion (N = 52 patients) of the phase I ivuxolimab trial is reported in the paper. The full study reports these points: The antigen specificity of the peripheral T cells that underwent clonal expansion was not determined. After ivuxolimab, more expanded clones were found on average in CD8+ T cells than in CD4+ T cells. In the 0.1-3.0 mg/kg groups, partial responders had among the lowest normalized peripheral clonal expansion, particularly in CD8+ T cells. At doses from 0.1 to 3.0 mg/kg, clonal expansion was seen in both CD4+ and CD8+ blood T cells between baseline and week 6. Low levels of normalized T-cell clonal expansion were also seen in some nonresponding patients.

Patients with a history of autoimmune disease or receiving systemic immunosuppression were excluded from the trial. Peripheral blood for TCR sequencing was drawn from every dose cohort at baseline, at cycle 4 day 1 and at cycle 7 day 1. Samples came from an open-label, multicenter, first-in-human phase I dose-escalation trial of ivuxolimab. Adults with locally advanced or metastatic melanoma, renal cell carcinoma, hepatocellular carcinoma or head and neck squamous cell carcinoma were enrolled in the trial. Before TCR sequencing, CD4+ T cells and CD8+ T cells from peripheral blood were sorted into separate populations. About this clone: Its antigen remains undetermined. No qualities accompany the bases; no much larger clone lies one base away.

V trim: 5 bases; J trim: 5 bases; unmatched bases: 10. According to the germline V gene, CDR1 reads MRHNA and CDR2 reads SNTAGT. Counted from cysteine to phenylalanine, this CDR3 has 15 amino acids. The only DNA kept is the CDR3, 45 bases in frame from the first base. Genomic DNA was isolated from the sorted cells so that the TCRbeta CDR3 region could be sequenced. The immunoSEQ Assay was used for sequencing of TCRbeta CDR3 regions. The clones in this table, taken by TCRdb from immuneACCESS, are in-frame only. Not every clone is retained; where verified, under half of the shortfall comes from an unresolved V gene, and the cause of the rest is unknown. The sample table shows 90,000 to 95,000 clones, and more than 75% are seen once. Roughly 4% of the sample is taken by the ten largest.

This chain joins TRBV6-4 to TRBJ1-2; 8 nucleotides in the junction match TRBD1. Here the sequenced sample was CD4+ or CD8+ T cells sorted from blood, taken in a trial of the OX40 agonist ivuxolimab. The source is an adult with an advanced solid tumor such as melanoma, head and neck, liver or kidney cancer. The CDR3 region has the sequence CASSPSPGQGYGYTF. The nucleotide sequence is given as TGTGCCAGCAGTCCATCCCCAGGACAGGGTTATGGCTACACCTTC.